This TCR beta chain was retrieved from a study of radiation and T cells in renal cell carcinoma. Points on this clone: The junction and the germline gene differ at one end; a read error may be behind it.

CDR1 and CDR2 (germline): SEHNR, FQNEAQ (reference sequence). The length of the CDR3 is 15 residues. Time point here: blood 2 weeks post-SBRT. As for treatment: 15 Gy SBRT to primary tumor, nephrectomy 4 weeks later. Libraries were prepared by immunoSEQ multiplex PCR; TCRdb keeps only in-frame clonotypes and omits some of them. This table has 150,000 or so clones, approximately 86% appearing once. The TCR sequence derives from a woman between 50 and 59 years old with renal cell carcinoma. The V gene is TRBV7-9, the J gene TRBJ2-1, with 11 positions matching TRBD2. The sample was blood, taken from a patient whose treatment included radiotherapy and nephrectomy. CDR3 in DNA: TGTGCCAGCAGTTTAGCGGGGGGGAATCACAATGAGCAGTTCTTC. Encoded protein: CASSLAGGNHNEQFF.